This T cell receptor (beta chain) comes out of a study of T-cell memory formation after mild COVID-19. Study-wide context: TCR clusters were mostly confined to one donor each.

Study-wide points: Day 37-peaking second-wave clones had unconfirmed SARS-CoV-2 specificity. Contracting clones, day 15 to 85, had balanced CD4/CD8, and later expanders favored CD4+.

This clonotype appeared many times. Its specificity is unknown. V was clipped by 7 bases and J by 4 bases; unmatched bases: 7. This CDR3 has 14 amino acids. TCR alpha and TCR beta cDNA libraries with sample barcodes and UMIs came from 5'RACE using constant-segment primers. TCRdb re-derived calls from the 5' RACE reads in MiXCR, one entry per CDR3 protein. The sample consists of just under 150,000 distinct CDR3 sequences, around 5.8% of them appearing once. V is TRBV12-3 or TRBV12-4 and J is TRBJ2-1, with 7 bases matching TRBD2. Sequences were obtained from PBMCs or a T cell subset sorted from them (not recorded which). The sequence came from an adult woman who had mild COVID-19 (a few samples of this study predate the infection). Cell type and time point are not known. The CDR3 bases are TGTGCCAGCATTCTCTCTAGCGGTTACAATGAGCAGTTCTTC. Its protein product is CASILSSGYNEQFF.